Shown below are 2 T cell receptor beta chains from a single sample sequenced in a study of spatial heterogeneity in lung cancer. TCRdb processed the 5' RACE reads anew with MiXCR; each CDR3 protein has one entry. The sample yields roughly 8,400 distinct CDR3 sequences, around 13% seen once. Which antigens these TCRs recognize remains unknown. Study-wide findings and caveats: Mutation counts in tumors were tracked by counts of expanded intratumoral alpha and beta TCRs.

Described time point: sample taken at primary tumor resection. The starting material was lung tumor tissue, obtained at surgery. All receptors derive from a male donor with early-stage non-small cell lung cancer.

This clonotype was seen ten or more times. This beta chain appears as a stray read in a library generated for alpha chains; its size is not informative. The CDR3 DNA is TGTGCCAGCAGCCTCGGAGGGACTCCTACCGGTAAGGAGTTCTTC. This sequence encodes CASSLGGTPTGKEFF. The chain carries TRBV11-2 and TRBJ2-1, with a weak D call TRBD2 (6 bases). Germline assignment: CDR1 SGHAT and CDR2 FQNNGV. The CDR3 consists of 15 residues. Trimming removed 5 bases at V and 14 bases at J, with 25 bases between.

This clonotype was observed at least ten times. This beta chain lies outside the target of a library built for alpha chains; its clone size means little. CDR3 amino acids: CASSESIVTEAFF. The CDR3 DNA sequence: TGCGCCAGCAGTGAGTCGATAGTCACTGAAGCTTTCTTT. The chain joins TRBV10-1 to TRBJ1-1; D is unresolved. The CDR3 is 13 residues long. Trimming removed 0 bases from V and 4 bases from J, with 6 bases in between. Germline CDR1 WNHNN, CDR2 SYGVQD (reference sequence).